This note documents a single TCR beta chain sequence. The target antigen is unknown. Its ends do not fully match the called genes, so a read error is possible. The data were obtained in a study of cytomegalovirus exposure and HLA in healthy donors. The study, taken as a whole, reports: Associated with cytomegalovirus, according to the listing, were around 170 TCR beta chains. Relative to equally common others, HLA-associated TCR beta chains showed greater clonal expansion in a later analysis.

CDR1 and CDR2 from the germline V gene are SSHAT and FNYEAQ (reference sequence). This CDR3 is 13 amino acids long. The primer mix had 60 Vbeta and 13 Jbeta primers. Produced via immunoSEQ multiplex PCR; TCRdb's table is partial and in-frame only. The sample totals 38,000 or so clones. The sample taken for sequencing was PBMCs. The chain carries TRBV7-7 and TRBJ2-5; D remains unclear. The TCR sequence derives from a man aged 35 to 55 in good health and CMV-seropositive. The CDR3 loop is CASSPTFQETQYF. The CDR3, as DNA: TGTGCTAGCAGCCCGACATTCCAAGAGACCCAGTACTTC.